The 25 T cell receptor beta chains given below trace back to one sample, sequenced in a study of technical replicates of blood from several donors. Data came from immunoSEQ multiplex PCR; TCRdb stores just in-frame clones and leaves some out. The table lists about 83,000 clones, roughly nine tenths of them singletons, with around 0.25% in the top ten. The sequenced material came from T cells isolated from PBMCs. The source is a human donor in good health.

The J gene is TRBJ1-2, the V gene TRBV7-9; D remains ambiguous. The CDR3 runs 15 residues. V lost 2 bases and J 3 bases, leaving 13 bases between the germline ends. Germline V gene lookup returns CDR1 SEHNR and CDR2 FQNEAQ (reference sequence). CDR3 in amino acids: CASSLRAGGDYGYTF. The CDR3 DNA reads as TGTGCCAGCAGCTTACGGGCGGGTGGCGACTATGGCTACACCTTC.

In this sample, this clone turned up once. V is TRBV19 and J is TRBJ2-1; TRBD2 matches 9 bases. This CDR3 is 13 amino acids long. V trimming: 5 bases; J trimming: 8 bases; junction bases outside the gene matches: 4. The germline gives CDR1 LNHDA, CDR2 SQIVND (reference sequence). In DNA, the CDR3 is TGTGCCAGTAGTCCGGGACTAGCCTATGAGCAGTTCTTC. It is translated as CASSPGLAYEQFF.

V gene TRBV12-5 combines with J gene TRBJ1-5; unclear D gene. From germline, CDR1 is LGHNT and CDR2 FRNRAP. CDR3 size: 16 residues. Trimming stripped 5 bases from V and 3 bases from J, with 17 bases between. The CDR3 is CASGLLFGVDNQPQHF. For the CDR3, the DNA is TGTGCTAGTGGTCTACTCTTTGGAGTTGACAATCAGCCCCAGCATTTT.

The J gene is TRBJ2-4, the V gene TRBV28; maybe TRBD1 (5 bases). CDR1 and CDR2 from the germline V gene are MDHEN and SYDVKM. Trimming removed 4 bases from V and 8 bases from J, with 15 bases in between. The CDR3 spans 14 residues. Here the CDR3 DNA reads TGTGCCAGCAGTTCCACGGACAAGATTCACATTCAGTACTTC. This gives the protein CASSSTDKIHIQYF.

V gene TRBV7-8 combines with J gene TRBJ2-1; 10 bases align to TRBD2. From germline, CDR1 is SGHVS and CDR2 FQNEAQ. The ends lost 5 bases at V and 5 bases at J; junction bases unmatched: 6. The CDR3 spans 15 residues. The CDR3 loop is CASSQWTSGNNEQFF. The CDR3 bases are TGTGCCAGCAGCCAATGGACTAGCGGTAACAATGAGCAGTTCTTC.

The chain couples TRBV7-2 to TRBJ1-5; no clear D. The V and J ends lost 7 bases and 7 bases respectively, with 11 bases between them. This CDR3 is 12 amino acids long. CDR1 is SGHTA and CDR2 is FQGNSA in the germline V gene. The CDR3: CASTVGGQPQHF. CDR3 coding DNA: TGTGCCAGCACGGTGGGAGGCCAGCCCCAGCATTTT.

The chain couples TRBV28 to TRBJ1-1; 7 bases match TRBD1. The CDR3 consists of 15 residues. Unmatched junction bases numbered 13, after V lost 5 bases and J lost 7 bases. Germline V gene sequence: CDR1 MDHEN, CDR2 SYDVKM. DNA for the CDR3: TGTGCCAGCAGTACTCCGGCAGGGGGATTGTATGAAGCTTTCTTT. Amino acid sequence: CASSTPAGGLYEAFF. Full variable domain (rest looked up from reference TRBV28 and TRBJ1-1): DVKVTQSSRYLVKRTGEKVFLECVQDMDHENMFWYRQDPGLGLRLIYFSYDVKMKEKGDIPEGYSVSREKKERFSLILESASTNQTSMYLCASSTPAGGLYEAFFGQGTRLTVV.

V usage is TRBV9 and J usage is TRBJ1-1, with 8 bases aligning to TRBD1. Germline assignment: CDR1 SGDLS and CDR2 YYNGEE. V shed 4 bases, J shed 7 bases, and the junction held 3 bases outside the gene matches. The CDR3 has 12 residues. For the CDR3, the DNA is TGTGCCAGCAGCTACGGACAGGGTGAAGCTTTCTTT. This codes for CASSYGQGEAFF.

V gene TRBV19 combines with J gene TRBJ2-1; maybe TRBD2 (7 bases). Trimming removed 8 bases from V and 7 bases from J, with 21 bases in between. The CDR3 is made up of 15 amino acids. Germline assignment: CDR1 LNHDA and CDR2 SQIVND (reference sequence). The CDR3 DNA sequence: TGTGCCAGTGAACCCTTAGCGAGGGGGGGGAATGAGCAGTTCTTC. It codes for CASEPLARGGNEQFF.

The V gene is TRBV10-3, the J gene TRBJ2-5; weak D call: TRBD1 (5 bases). Between the trimmed V and J ends, which lost 1 base and 3 bases, there was a span of 12 bases. From germline, CDR1 is ENHRY and CDR2 SYGVKD. The CDR3 extends over 15 amino acids. The CDR3 region has the DNA TGTGCCATCAGTGAGTGGGGCGGCAGGGAAGAGACCCAGTACTTC. Amino acid sequence: CAISEWGGREETQYF.

The chain joins TRBV19 to TRBJ1-2; D remains unclear. This CDR3 has 16 amino acids. Germline CDR1 LNHDA, CDR2 SQIVND (reference sequence). Trimming took off 6 bases at V and 0 bases at J, with 17 bases between the two ends. The CDR3 DNA follows: TGTGCCAGTAGCCCTATGGTCGGAACAGCTAACTATGGCTACACCTTC. Translated, it gives CASSPMVGTANYGYTF.

The chain recombines TRBV27 with TRBJ2-1, with D possibly TRBD1 on 6 matching bases. CDR1 is MNHEY, CDR2 SMNVEV, per germline (reference sequence). V gave up 8 bases and J gave up 9 bases, with 23 bases separating them. This CDR3 is built from 15 residues. The CDR3 is CASFTGVGTIGEQFF. The CDR3 coding sequence is TGTGCCAGCTTTACCGGAGTAGGGACAATCGGTGAGCAGTTCTTC.

The rearrangement links TRBV5-1 to TRBJ2-1; the match to TRBD1 covers 12 bases. V lost 3 bases, J lost 9 bases, and 7 bases stayed unmatched. Germline V CDR1 and CDR2: SGHRS, YFSETQ. This CDR3 has 15 residues. The CDR3 is CASSSPGQGASEQFF. Written as DNA, the CDR3 is TGCGCCAGCAGCTCCCCGGGACAGGGGGCTAGTGAGCAGTTCTTC.

CDR3 nucleotides: TGTGCCAGCAGTTTATCGCAGGAGGCTCTTAATGAAAAACTGTTTTTT. Translation: CASSLSQEALNEKLFF. The genes are TRBV27 and TRBJ1-4; D gene uncertain. Germline values: CDR1 MNHEY, CDR2 SMNVEV (reference sequence). The ends were cut back, 0 bases at V and 4 bases at J, with 12 bases in the middle. This CDR3 has 16 amino acids.

This chain joins TRBV4-1 and TRBJ1-5, with no clear D. The V and J ends lost 1 base and 5 bases respectively, with 6 bases between them. Germline V gives CDR1 MGHRA, CDR2 YSYEKL. CDR3 length: 13 residues. Here the CDR3 reads CASSQAVDQPQHF. CDR3 DNA: TGCGCCAGCAGCCAAGCTGTAGATCAGCCCCAGCATTTT.

This clone has a single count. The CDR3 region has the DNA TGTGCCAGCAGCTTAGCGGCAGGGCAAAATGAAAAACTGTTTTTT. Protein sequence: CASSLAAGQNEKLFF. This chain uses TRBV7-8 with TRBJ1-4; D might be TRBD1 (5 bases). Germline loops: CDR1 SGHVS, CDR2 FQNEAQ. This CDR3 has 15 amino acids. Trimming left V 0 bases short and J 5 bases short, with 10 bases between.

The gene calls are TRBV6-1 and TRBJ2-7, with a tentative D call TRBD1 (5 bases). The CDR3 runs to 14 residues. V was trimmed by 4 bases and J by 3 bases, leaving 13 bases between them. The germline V gene has CDR1 MNHNS and CDR2 SASEGT. This chain's CDR3 is CASSVQVRHYEQYF. In DNA form, the CDR3 reads TGTGCCAGCAGTGTACAGGTCCGGCACTACGAGCAGTACTTC.

J is TRBJ2-7 and V is TRBV11-2; 9 nucleotides align to TRBD1. CDR1 and CDR2 from the germline V gene are SGHAT and FQNNGV. V shed 4 bases, J shed 3 bases, and the junction held 10 bases outside the gene matches. This CDR3 contains 16 residues. CDR3 nucleotide sequence: TGTGCCAGCAGCTACCGGAGGACAGGGGCGGACTACGAGCAGTACTTC. This gives the protein CASSYRRTGADYEQYF.

The chain combines TRBV19 with TRBJ1-5; a weak D match, TRBD1 (5 bases). This CDR3 comprises 13 residues. Germline V gene data show CDR1 as LNHDA and CDR2 as SQIVND (reference sequence). V lost 10 bases to trimming and J lost 7 bases, with 17 bases between them. In DNA, the CDR3 is TGTGCCACCCAGCACGTGAAGGGGCAGCCCCAGCATTTT. Protein sequence: CATQHVKGQPQHF. Variable domain in full (rest from reference TRBV19 and TRBJ1-5): DGGITQSPKYLFRKEGQNVTLSCEQNLNHDAMYWYRQDPGQGLRLIYYSQIVNDFQKGDIAEGYSVSREKKESFPLTVTSAQKNPTAFYLCATQHVKGQPQHFGDGTRLSIL.

J is TRBJ1-1 and V is TRBV7-2; D gene unclear. CDR1 SGHTA and CDR2 FQGNSA come from the germline V gene. There are 12 residues in the CDR3. V was clipped by 2 bases and J by 11 bases, with 12 bases between them. CDR3 sequence (DNA): TGTGCCAGCAGCTTAACGACTCGAATGGCTTTCTTT. This gives the protein CASSLTTRMAFF.

The chain joins TRBV6-5 to TRBJ2-2, with 10 nucleotides matching TRBD2. Trimming removed 6 bases from V and 5 bases from J; junction bases left unmatched: 3. This CDR3 is built from 14 residues. Germline CDR1 and CDR2: MNHEY and SVGAGI. CDR3 in amino acids: CASRLLAGTGELFF. The DNA of the CDR3 is TGTGCCAGCAGGCTACTAGCGGGGACCGGGGAGCTGTTTTTT.

This clone was picked up a small number of times. The chain couples TRBV7-6 to TRBJ1-1, with D unresolved. The CDR3 loop spans 13 amino acids. The germline V and J ends were trimmed by 3 bases and 2 bases, with 7 bases remaining between them. Germline V gives CDR1 SGHVS, CDR2 FNYEAQ. CDR3 sequence reads: CASSLGTNTEAFF. In nucleotides, the CDR3 is TGTGCCAGCAGCTTGGGCACTAACACTGAAGCTTTCTTT.

The rearrangement uses TRBV11-1 and TRBJ2-5; D is undetermined. CDR3 size: 11 residues. CDR1 and CDR2 (germline): SGHAT, FQDESV (reference sequence). The germline V and J ends were trimmed by 5 bases and 4 bases, with 5 bases remaining between them. CDR3 protein: CASSVSETQYF. CDR3 in DNA: TGTGCCAGCAGCGTATCAGAGACCCAGTACTTC.

A single count supports this clone. The chain links TRBV27 to TRBJ2-3; D may be TRBD2 (5 bases). The CDR3 is 14 residues long. In germline, CDR1 is MNHEY, CDR2 SMNVEV (reference sequence). V was clipped by 4 bases and J by 1 base, with 9 bases between them. DNA for the CDR3: TGTGCCAGCAGTTATAGCGAGGGCACAGATACGCAGTATTTT. Translation gives CASSYSEGTDTQYF.

The chain joins TRBV19 to TRBJ2-1; 11 nucleotides line up with TRBD2. CDR1 is LNHDA, CDR2 SQIVND, per germline (reference sequence). CDR3 length equals 15 residues. Germline trimming cut 4 bases from V and 4 bases from J; bases unmatched to any gene: 3. The CDR3: CASSKGTSGYNEQFF. The CDR3, as DNA: TGTGCCAGTAGTAAGGGGACTAGCGGTTACAATGAGCAGTTCTTC.